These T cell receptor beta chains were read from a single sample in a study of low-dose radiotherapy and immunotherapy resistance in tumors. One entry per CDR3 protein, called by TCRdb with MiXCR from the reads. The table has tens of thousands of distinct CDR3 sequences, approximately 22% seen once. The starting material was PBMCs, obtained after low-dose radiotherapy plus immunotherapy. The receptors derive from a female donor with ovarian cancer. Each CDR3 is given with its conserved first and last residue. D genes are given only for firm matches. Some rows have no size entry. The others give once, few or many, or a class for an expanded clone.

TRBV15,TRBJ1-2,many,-,TGTGCCACCAGCAGAGACGGAGGGTATCAAGGCTACACCTTC,CATSRDGGYQGYTF
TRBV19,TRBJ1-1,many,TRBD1,TGTGCCAGTAGCAGGGGGGGGAACACTGAAGCTTTCTTT,CASSRGGNTEAFF
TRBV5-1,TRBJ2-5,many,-,TGCGCCAGCAGCGTCCGGGTTGGGGAAGAGACCCAGTACTTC,CASSVRVGEETQYF
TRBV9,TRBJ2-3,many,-,TGTGCCAGCAGCTCCGAGCGGCGGATATCCACAGATACGCAGTATTTT,CASSSERRISTDTQYF
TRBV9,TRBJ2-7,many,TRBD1,TGTGCCAGCAGCGTATCGGGACAGGGGCTTTCCTACGAGCAGTACTTC,CASSVSGQGLSYEQYF
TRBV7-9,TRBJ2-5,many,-,TGTGCCAGCAGCTCCTCCGACACGTTGAAGACCCAGTACTTC,CASSSSDTLKTQYF
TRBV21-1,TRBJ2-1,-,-,TGTGCCACTTCCGGGGTCCCTGGGGACAATGAGCAGTTCTTC,CATSGVPGDNEQFF
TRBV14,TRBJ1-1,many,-,TGTGCCAGCAGCCAAGATATATCCTGGGGTTTCACTGAAGCTTTCTTT,CASSQDISWGFTEAFF
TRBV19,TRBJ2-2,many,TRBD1,TGTGCCAGTAGTATTATTGTTCCAGGGGGCGCGAACACCGGGGAGCTGTTTTTT,CASSIIVPGGANTGELFF
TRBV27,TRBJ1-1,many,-,TGTGCCAGCAGTCCCTCTCGCAGACTCTTGGGGAACACTGAAGCTTTCTTT,CASSPSRRLLGNTEAFF
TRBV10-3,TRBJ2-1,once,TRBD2,TGTGCCATCAGGGGAAGACGGGGGGATAATGAGCAGTTCTTC,CAIRGRRGDNEQFF
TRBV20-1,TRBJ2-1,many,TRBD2,TGCAGTGCCATCCGCGGCGGGAGCAATGAGCAGTTCTTC,CSAIRGGSNEQFF
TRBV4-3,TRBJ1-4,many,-,TGCGCCAGCAGCCGCCAGCCGGGGGCGGGAGAAAAACTGTTTTTT,CASSRQPGAGEKLFF
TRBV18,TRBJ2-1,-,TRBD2,TGTGCCAGCTCACCACCGGGACTAGCGGGAAGCAATGAGCAGTTCTTC,CASSPPGLAGSNEQFF
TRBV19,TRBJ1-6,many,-,TGTGCCAGTAGACGACAGGCCCAACGAAAAAATTCACCCCTCCACTTT,CASRRQAQRKNSPLHF
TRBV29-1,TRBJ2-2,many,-,TGCAGCGGGGCCATCACCGGGGAGCTGTTTTTT,CSGAITGELFF
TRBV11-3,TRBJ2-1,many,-,TGTGCCAGCAGCTTAGGGGGGGGGGCAAAGGATGAGCAGTTCTTC,CASSLGGGAKDEQFF
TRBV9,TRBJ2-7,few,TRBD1,TGTGCCAGCAGCATTGCGGGACAGGGAGGGCGCGAGCAGTACTTC,CASSIAGQGGREQYF